The 23 T cell receptor beta chains below come from one sample, sequenced in a study of blood T cell repertoires in COVID-19. Some clones are missing from TCRdb's copy, which holds only in-frame ones; the method was immunoSEQ multiplex PCR. The repertoire holds tens of thousands of clones, with around nine tenths as singletons. The sample was peripheral blood. The receptors here all came from a woman in her forties or fifties in a cohort sampled during active COVID-19.

The CDR3 DNA reads TGTGCCAGTAGTCCCGGCCTAGCGGGGGAAGAGACCCAGTACTTC. This sequence encodes CASSPGLAGEETQYF. This rearrangement joins TRBV19 to TRBJ2-5, with 10 bases aligning to TRBD2. CDR1 LNHDA and CDR2 SQIVND come from the germline V gene (reference sequence). V was pared by 5 bases and J by 3 bases, with 6 bases of the junction left unmatched. The CDR3 is made up of 15 amino acids.

The chain links TRBV6-6 to TRBJ1-4, with TRBD1 identical over 9 bases. Germline values: CDR1 MNHNY, CDR2 SVGAGI (reference sequence). This CDR3 comprises 13 residues. The junction had 4 bases not matched to a gene; V was cut back by 6 bases and J by 8 bases. As DNA, the CDR3 is TGTGCCAGCAGCTCAACAGGGGGCGAAAAACTGTTTTTT. This sequence encodes CASSSTGGEKLFF.

The chain has TRBV3-1 (or the pseudogene TRBV3-2) and TRBJ2-5; D gene uncertain. Germline V gene data show CDR1 as LGHDT and CDR2 as YNNKEL (reference sequence). The CDR3 spans 13 residues. Trimming stripped 5 bases from V and 3 bases from J, with 10 bases between. CDR3 loop: CASSLRSEETQYF. DNA of the CDR3: TGTGCCAGCAGCTTGCGATCGGAAGAGACCCAGTACTTC.

The chain couples TRBV6-7 to TRBJ2-5; 7 nucleotides match TRBD2. TRBV6-7 has ORF status, its function being uncertain. V gave up 0 bases and J gave up 0 bases; unmatched junction bases: 7. CDR3 length: 17 residues. CDR3 nucleotide sequence: TGTGCCAGCAGTTACTCGGGGGGGGACGGAAACCAAGAGACCCAGTACTTC. Residues: CASSYSGGDGNQETQYF.

V usage is TRBV24-1 and J usage is TRBJ1-1; the match to TRBD1 covers 8 bases. Germline CDR1 reads KGHDR; CDR2 reads SFDVKD. The CDR3 sequence is 17 residues long. The trim removed 4 bases at V and 5 bases at J, leaving 14 bases unmatched. CDR3 bases: TGTGCCACCAGTGACCCTACGCCGGGACAGGTGGAAACTGAAGCTTTCTTT. This sequence encodes CATSDPTPGQVETEAFF.

V usage is TRBV12-3 or TRBV12-4 and J usage is TRBJ1-2; 8 positions match TRBD1. The junction had 4 bases not matched to a gene; V was cut back by 6 bases and J by 4 bases. This CDR3 contains 13 residues. This CDR3 is CASRPGQGYGYTF. CDR3 DNA sequence: TGTGCCAGCAGGCCCGGACAGGGCTATGGCTACACCTTC.

This chain joins TRBV6-2 or TRBV6-3 and TRBJ2-7; the match to TRBD2 covers 7 bases. V shed 6 bases, J shed 2 bases, and the junction held 10 bases outside the gene matches. CDR3 length: 15 residues. The germline CDR1 and CDR2 sequences are MNHEY and SVGEGT. CDR3 sequence: CASRYGTNRPYEQYF. The CDR3 nucleotides are TGTGCCAGCAGATACGGGACTAACCGACCCTACGAGCAGTACTTC.

V is TRBV28 and J is TRBJ2-1; 11 positions agree with TRBD2. The CDR3 contains 19 residues. Trimming cost V 3 bases and J 5 bases; bases outside gene matches: 15. The germline V gene encodes CDR1 MDHEN and CDR2 SYDVKM. CDR3: CASSLYPSGRPGSHNEQFF. The CDR3 DNA follows: TGTGCCAGCAGTTTGTACCCTAGCGGGAGGCCCGGGTCCCACAATGAGCAGTTCTTC.

The chain is built from TRBV4-1 and TRBJ1-2, with TRBD1 matching over 7 bases. The junction had 10 bases not matched to a gene; V was cut back by 1 base and J by 5 bases. CDR3 size: 16 residues. Per germline, CDR1 MGHRA and CDR2 YSYEKL. The CDR3 DNA reads TGCGCCAGCAGCCAAGTAGGGACAGTTGTCCAGTATGGCTACACCTTC. Protein sequence: CASSQVGTVVQYGYTF.

This chain links TRBV6-1 with TRBJ1-5, with TRBD1 as a possible D gene (5 bases). V dropped 2 bases and J dropped 0 bases, with 14 bases sitting between them. CDR3 length: 17 residues. Germline CDR1 and CDR2: MNHNS and SASEGT. The DNA for the CDR3 is TGTGCCAGCAGTGAACTGGGTGCAGGGTATAGCAATCAGCCCCAGCATTTT. This translates into CASSELGAGYSNQPQHF.

The J gene is TRBJ1-5, the V gene TRBV19; D is undetermined. Per germline, CDR1 LNHDA and CDR2 SQIVND (reference sequence). The CDR3 has 11 amino acids. V was trimmed by 3 bases and J by 11 bases, leaving 8 bases between them. The CDR3 coding sequence is TGTGCCAGTAGTATCCCGGGAGCCCAGCATTTT. As protein: CASSIPGAQHF. Full variable domain (missing parts from reference TRBV19 and TRBJ1-5): DGGITQSPKYLFRKEGQNVTLSCEQNLNHDAMYWYRQDPGQGLRLIYYSQIVNDFQKGDIAEGYSVSREKKESFPLTVTSAQKNPTAFYLCASSIPGAQHFGDGTRLSIL.

This rearrangement joins TRBV29-1 to TRBJ2-1; 11 bases fit TRBD2. The germline CDR1 and CDR2 sequences are SQVTM and ANQGSEA. V dropped 5 bases and J dropped 9; count of bases not matched to a gene: 12. This CDR3 has 15 amino acids. The CDR3 nucleotides read TGCAGCGTTTTAACTAGCGGGGGCCCCTGGGGTGAGCAGTTCTTC. Residues: CSVLTSGGPWGEQFF.

The DNA for the CDR3 is TGTGCCAGCAGCTTCAAGCGGGGGATCTACAATGAGCAGTTCTTC. Translation: CASSFKRGIYNEQFF. The gene calls are TRBV13 and TRBJ2-1; 8 bases agree with TRBD2. After removal of 3 bases from V and 3 bases from J, the junction contained 4 bases not matched to a gene. The V gene's germline CDR1 is PRHDT and CDR2 FYEKMQ (reference sequence). The length of the CDR3 is 15 residues. Drawing the rest from reference TRBV13 and TRBJ2-1, the complete variable domain is AAGVIQSPRHLIKEKRETATLKCYPIPRHDTVYWYQQGPGQDPQFLISFYEKMQSDKGSIPDRFSAQQFSDYHSELNMSSLELGDSALYFCASSFKRGIYNEQFFGPGTRLTVL.

This sequence joins TRBV10-3 and TRBJ2-2; 7 nucleotides line up with TRBD1. Germline loops: CDR1 ENHRY, CDR2 SYGVKD. J was trimmed by 5 bases and V by 2 bases; bases with no gene match: 8. The CDR3 has 16 residues. This chain's CDR3 is CAISEGRTGATGELFF. CDR3 DNA sequence: TGTGCCATCAGTGAGGGAAGGACAGGAGCAACCGGGGAGCTGTTTTTT.

This clone was detected only a few times. V is TRBV19 and J is TRBJ1-2, with TRBD1 identical over 9 bases. Germline-derived CDR1 and CDR2 are LNHDA and SQIVND (reference sequence). V shed 6 bases and J 6 bases; nucleotides not matched to a gene: 8. CDR3 size: 14 residues. The CDR3 loop is CASSPPGQGNGYTF. The CDR3 bases are TGTGCCAGTAGCCCTCCCGGACAGGGGAATGGCTACACCTTC.

The chain joins TRBV6-7 to TRBJ2-7; weak D call: TRBD1 (6 bases). TRBV6-7 is reported as an ORF; its role is uncertain. Trimming cost V 7 bases and J 7 bases, with 23 bases left between them. The length of the CDR3 is 15 residues. The CDR3 region has the DNA TGTGCCAGCAAAACCCCCGGGACACAAATGTGGGAGCAGTACTTC. It codes for CASKTPGTQMWEQYF.

The chain links TRBV28 to TRBJ1-5, with D perhaps matching TRBD1 (5 bases). The germline V gene encodes CDR1 MDHEN and CDR2 SYDVKM. The CDR3 contains 17 residues. V lost 5 bases and J lost 0, with 17 bases in between. The CDR3 here is CASSLKGTQPSNQPQHF. In nucleotides, the CDR3 is TGTGCCAGCAGTCTAAAAGGGACTCAACCTAGCAATCAGCCCCAGCATTTT.

J is TRBJ1-1 and V is TRBV18, with TRBD1 as a possible D gene (5 bases). CDR1 is KGHSH, CDR2 LQKENI, per germline. V lost 5 bases and J 5 bases, leaving 18 bases between the germline ends. CDR3 length equals 15 residues. The CDR3 DNA reads TGTGCCAGCTCAAGAGGGGACCCGGGAGTAACTGAAGCTTTCTTT. It translates to CASSRGDPGVTEAFF. The entire variable domain, with the rest obtained from reference TRBV18 and TRBJ1-1, is as follows: NAGVMQNPRHLVRRRGQEARLRCSPMKGHSHVYWYRQLPEEGLKFMVYLQKENIIDESGMPKERFSAEFPKEGPSILRIQQVVRGDSAAYFCASSRGDPGVTEAFFGQGTRLTVV.

This chain uses TRBV5-4 with TRBJ2-1; the match to TRBD2 covers 11 bases. J lost 10 bases, V lost 1 base, and 13 bases had no gene match. Per the germline V gene, CDR1 is SGHNT and CDR2 is YYREEE (reference sequence). The CDR3 has 17 amino acids. CDR3 sequence reads: CASSLWGGSGRVLEQFF. Written as DNA, the CDR3 is TGTGCCAGCAGCTTGTGGGGGGGTAGCGGGAGGGTCCTGGAGCAGTTCTTC.

This chain joins TRBV20-1 and TRBJ2-5; D might be TRBD2 (5 bases). The CDR3 extends over 11 amino acids. V lost 8 bases and J lost 7, with 14 bases in between. Germline values: CDR1 DFQATT, CDR2 SNEGSKA (reference sequence). The chain's CDR3 is CSSGRGGTQYF. CDR3 bases: TGCAGTTCCGGACGTGGAGGGACCCAGTACTTC.

This rearrangement joins TRBV7-8 to TRBJ1-2; 7 bases line up with TRBD1. This CDR3 is built from 13 residues. V shed 5 bases and J 8 bases; nucleotides not matched to a gene: 8. In germline, CDR1 is SGHVS, CDR2 FQNEAQ. For the CDR3, the DNA is TGTGCCAGCAGCCCCCGGACAGGTCGCGGCTACACCTTC. Amino acid sequence: CASSPRTGRGYTF.

The chain recombines TRBV5-1 with TRBJ2-3; 7 nucleotides match TRBD2. The germline V gene encodes CDR1 SGHRS and CDR2 YFSETQ. Trimming cost V 1 base and J 0 bases; bases outside gene matches: 5. The length of the CDR3 is 16 residues. This CDR3 reads CASSLRAGESTDTQYF. The CDR3 DNA is TGCGCCAGCAGCTTGCGTGCGGGGGAGAGCACAGATACGCAGTATTTT.

This clone came up once. The CDR3 loop is CASSYNGQGRETQYF. The CDR3 DNA sequence: TGTGCCAGCAGTTACAACGGACAGGGTCGAGAGACCCAGTACTTC. J is TRBJ2-5 and V is TRBV2; 8 positions agree with TRBD1. CDR1 and CDR2 from the germline V gene are SNHLY and FYNNEI. The CDR3 is made up of 15 amino acids. The trim removed 5 bases at V and 4 bases at J, leaving 9 bases unmatched.